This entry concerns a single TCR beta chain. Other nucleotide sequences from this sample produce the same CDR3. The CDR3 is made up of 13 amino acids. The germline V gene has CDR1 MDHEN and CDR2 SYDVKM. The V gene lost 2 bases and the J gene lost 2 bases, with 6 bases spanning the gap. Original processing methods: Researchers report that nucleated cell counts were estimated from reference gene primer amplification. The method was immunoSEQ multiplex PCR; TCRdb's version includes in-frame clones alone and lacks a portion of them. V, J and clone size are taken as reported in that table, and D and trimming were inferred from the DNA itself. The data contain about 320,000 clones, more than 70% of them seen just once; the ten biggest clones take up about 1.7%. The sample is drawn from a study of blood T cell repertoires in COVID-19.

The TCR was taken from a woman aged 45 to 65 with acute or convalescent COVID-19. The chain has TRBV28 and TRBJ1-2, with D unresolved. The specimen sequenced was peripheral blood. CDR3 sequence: CASSLRENYGYTF. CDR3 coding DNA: TGTGCCAGCAGTTTAAGGGAGAACTATGGCTACACCTTC.